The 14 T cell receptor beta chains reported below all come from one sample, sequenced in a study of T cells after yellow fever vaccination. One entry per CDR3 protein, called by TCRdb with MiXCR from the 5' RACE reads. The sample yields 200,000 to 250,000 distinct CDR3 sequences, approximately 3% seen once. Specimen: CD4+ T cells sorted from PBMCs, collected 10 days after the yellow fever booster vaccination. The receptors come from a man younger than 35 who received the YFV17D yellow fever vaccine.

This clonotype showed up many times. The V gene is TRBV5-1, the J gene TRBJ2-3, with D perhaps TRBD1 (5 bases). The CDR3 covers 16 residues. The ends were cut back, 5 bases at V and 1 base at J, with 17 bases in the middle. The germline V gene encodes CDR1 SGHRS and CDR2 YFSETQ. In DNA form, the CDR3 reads TGCGCCAGCAGATCAGGGCTAGTGTGGGGCACAGATACGCAGTATTTT. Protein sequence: CASRSGLVWGTDTQYF. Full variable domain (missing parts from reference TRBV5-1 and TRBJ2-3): KAGVTQTPRYLIKTRGQQVTLSCSPISGHRSVSWYQQTPGQGLQFLFEYFSETQRNKGNFPGRFSGRQFSNSRSEMNVSTLELGDSALYLCASRSGLVWGTDTQYFGPGTRLTVL.

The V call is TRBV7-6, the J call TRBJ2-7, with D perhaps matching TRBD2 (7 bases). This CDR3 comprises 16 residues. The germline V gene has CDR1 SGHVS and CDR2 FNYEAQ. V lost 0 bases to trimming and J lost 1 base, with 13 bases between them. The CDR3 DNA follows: TGTGCCAGCAGCTTAGCGGCTAGCGGACAGTCCTACGAGCAGTACTTC. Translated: CASSLAASGQSYEQYF.

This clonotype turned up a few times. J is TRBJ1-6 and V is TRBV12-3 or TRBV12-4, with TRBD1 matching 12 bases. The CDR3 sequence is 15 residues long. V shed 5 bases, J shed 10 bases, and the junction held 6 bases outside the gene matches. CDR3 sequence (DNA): TGTGCCAGCAGTCCGCGGGGGACAGGGGGCTCACCCCTCCACTTT. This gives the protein CASSPRGTGGSPLHF.

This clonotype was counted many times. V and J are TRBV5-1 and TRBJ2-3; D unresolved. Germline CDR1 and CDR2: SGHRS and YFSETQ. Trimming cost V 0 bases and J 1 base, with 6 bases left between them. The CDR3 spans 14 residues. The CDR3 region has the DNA TGCGCCAGCAGCTTGGGCGCAGGCACAGATACGCAGTATTTT. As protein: CASSLGAGTDTQYF.

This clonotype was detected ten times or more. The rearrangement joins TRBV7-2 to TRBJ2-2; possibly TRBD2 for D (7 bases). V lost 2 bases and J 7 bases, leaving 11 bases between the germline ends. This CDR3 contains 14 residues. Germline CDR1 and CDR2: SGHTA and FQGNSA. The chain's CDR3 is CASSLTGGSGELFF. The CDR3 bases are TGTGCCAGCAGCTTAACGGGGGGCAGCGGGGAGCTGTTTTTT.

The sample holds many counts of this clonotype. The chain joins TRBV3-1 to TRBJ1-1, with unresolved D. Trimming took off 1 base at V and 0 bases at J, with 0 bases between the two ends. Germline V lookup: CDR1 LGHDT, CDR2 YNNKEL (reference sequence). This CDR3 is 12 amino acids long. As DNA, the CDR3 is TGTGCCAGCAGCCAAGTGAACACTGAAGCTTTCTTT. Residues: CASSQVNTEAFF.

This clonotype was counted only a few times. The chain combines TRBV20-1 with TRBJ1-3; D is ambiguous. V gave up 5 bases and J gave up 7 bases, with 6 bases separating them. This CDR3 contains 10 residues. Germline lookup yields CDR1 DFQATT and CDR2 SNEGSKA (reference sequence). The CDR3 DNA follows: TGCAGTGCTGGTTCGAACACCATATATTTT. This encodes CSAGSNTIYF.

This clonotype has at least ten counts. As DNA, the CDR3 is TGCAGTGCTCCCATTTCGGGGGCAAGTCCAGATACGCAGTATTTT. Protein product: CSAPISGASPDTQYF. This sequence joins TRBV20-1 and TRBJ2-3; D tentatively fits TRBD1 or TRBD2 (6 bases each). The germline V gene has CDR1 DFQATT and CDR2 SNEGSKA (reference sequence). The CDR3 is 15 amino acids. Trimming removed 5 bases at V and 4 bases at J, with 19 bases between.

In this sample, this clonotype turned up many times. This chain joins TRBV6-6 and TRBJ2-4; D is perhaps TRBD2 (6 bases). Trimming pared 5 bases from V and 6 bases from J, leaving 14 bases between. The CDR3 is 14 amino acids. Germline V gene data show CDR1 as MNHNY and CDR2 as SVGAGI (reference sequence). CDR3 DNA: TGTGCCAGCAGTCCTAGGGCGGGGATAAACATTCAGTACTTC. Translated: CASSPRAGINIQYF.

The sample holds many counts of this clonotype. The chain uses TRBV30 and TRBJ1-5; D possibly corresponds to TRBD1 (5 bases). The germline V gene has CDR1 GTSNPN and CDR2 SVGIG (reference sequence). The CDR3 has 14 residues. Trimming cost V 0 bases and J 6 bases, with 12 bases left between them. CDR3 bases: TGTGCCTGGAGTGTCTCAGGGTTAGGTCAGCCCCAGCATTTT. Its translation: CAWSVSGLGQPQHF. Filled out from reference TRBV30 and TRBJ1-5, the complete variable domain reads SQTIHQWPATLVQPVGSPLSLECTVEGTSNPNLYWYRQAAGRGLQLLFYSVGIGQISSEVPQNLSASRPQDRQFILSSKKLLLSDSGFYLCAWSVSGLGQPQHFGDGTRLSIL.

In DNA, the CDR3 is TGTGCCAGCAGTTTAGGGGAGGGAAGGGCTTATTCACCCCTCCACTTT. Translated, it gives CASSLGEGRAYSPLHF. The chain carries TRBV12-3 or TRBV12-4 and TRBJ1-6; no reliable D call. Trimming cost V 1 base and J 8 bases, with 15 bases left between them. CDR3 length: 16 residues.

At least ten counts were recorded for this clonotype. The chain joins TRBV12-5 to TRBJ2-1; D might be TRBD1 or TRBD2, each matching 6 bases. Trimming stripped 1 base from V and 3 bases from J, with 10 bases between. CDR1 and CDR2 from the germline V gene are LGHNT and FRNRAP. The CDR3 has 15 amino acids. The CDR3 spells CASGLGGAIYNEQFF. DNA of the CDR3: TGTGCTAGTGGTTTGGGGGGGGCGATCTACAATGAGCAGTTCTTC.

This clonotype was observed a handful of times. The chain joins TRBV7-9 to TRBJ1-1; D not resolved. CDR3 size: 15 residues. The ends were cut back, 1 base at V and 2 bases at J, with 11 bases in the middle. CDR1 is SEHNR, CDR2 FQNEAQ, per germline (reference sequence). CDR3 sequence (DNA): TGTGCCAGCAGCTTAGTAGACCTGGGAAACACTGAAGCTTTCTTT. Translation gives CASSLVDLGNTEAFF.

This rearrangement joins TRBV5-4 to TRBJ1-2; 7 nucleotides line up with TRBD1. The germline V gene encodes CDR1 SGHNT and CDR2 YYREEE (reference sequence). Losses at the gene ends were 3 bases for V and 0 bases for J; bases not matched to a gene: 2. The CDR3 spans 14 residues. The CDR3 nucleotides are TGTGCCAGCAGCTCGGGACAGACTAACTATGGCTACACCTTC. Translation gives CASSSGQTNYGYTF.